This entry features one TCR beta chain sequence. The target of this receptor is not known. No quality values exist for individual bases; no much larger clone is one base distant. Via the germline V gene (reference sequence), CDR1 is LNHNV and CDR2 YYDKDF. The CDR3 covers 14 residues, taking in both the cysteine and the valine. Only the CDR3 region is kept as DNA, spanning 42 bases read in frame from base 1. After removal of 0 bases from V and 3 bases from J, the junction retains 1 base not matched to a gene. According to the study, the label for this sample's treatment or condition signals: in vitro stimulation with specific CMV peptide epitopes to enrich CMV-specific T cells. The sample comes from a study of T cell repertoires in cytomegalovirus infection (dated by TCRdb to between 2018 and 2021). With respect to the entire study: Alongside well-studied HLA-B-restricted epitopes, the peptide stimulations were aimed at recently identified HLA-C-restricted CMV epitopes, whose presentation resists viral immunomodulation. The HLA type of each donor mattered for the analysis, because public TCR beta signatures pointed to carriage of CMV infection along with the matching HLA type.

Sequenced on an Illumina HiSeq 1500. TCRdb trimmed public reads at Q25 via fastp, called clones via MiXCR and kept in-frame beta chains. Records with the same CDR3 protein are collapsed into one entry carrying the most frequent genes and DNA. The sample table records roughly 350,000 distinct CDR3 sequences; approximately 35% of these occur just once. The ten largest clones represent roughly 14% of the sample. Points the paper makes about the study in general: In both this cohort and an independent roughly 330-donor cohort, the cumulative frequency of public TCR beta family members distinguished carriers of CMV infection plus the relevant HLA type. The ex vivo response was dominated by HLA-C-restricted CMV-specific TCR beta clonotypes, which also provided the single most frequent clonotype in two of eight donors.

Sequencing used cultured PBMCs, obtained from culture after CMV antigen stimulation. The origin of this receptor is a human donor in good health (CMV status not recorded). Some clones in this sample may be carry-over from other donors' samples. The chain links TRBV15 with TRBJ2-7, with 8 bases aligning to TRBD2. The nucleotides read TGTGCCACCAGCAGAGAAACTAGCGGCTACGAGCAGTACGTC. Translated, this is CATSRETSGYEQYV.